This is a list of T cell receptor beta chains from one sample in a study of beta chain features in type 1 diabetes. This table comes from immunoSEQ multiplex PCR, and its TCRdb copy is limited to in-frame clones, with some not included. Counted here are around 350,000 clones, about 12% occurring once; the ten biggest clones make up about 0.017%. Sequenced sample: naive CD4+ T cells from blood. Receptor source: a man aged 18 to 29 in good health. CDR3s include the opening cysteine and the closing phenylalanine or tryptophan. The D gene is left open where the match is weak. The size of a clone is reported for some rows only, either as once, few or many, or as a class for expanded clones.

clone size	V gene	D gene	J gene	CDR3 protein	CDR3 DNA
NA	TRBV15	NA	TRBJ1-4	CATSREAHANEKLFF	TGTGCCACCAGCAGAGAGGCACATGCTAATGAAAAACTGTTTTTT
NA	TRBV28	TRBD1	TRBJ1-4	CASRQGWVEKLFF	TGTGCCAGCCGACAGGGGTGGGTTGAAAAACTGTTTTTT
few	TRBV6-5	NA	TRBJ2-3	CASSTGRAQYF	TGTGCCAGCAGTACAGGGCGGGCGCAGTATTTT
few	TRBV4-3	NA	TRBJ2-1	CASSRLLLVDEQFF	TGCGCCAGCAGCCGACTCCTATTGGTAGATGAGCAGTTCTTC
few	TRBV29-1	NA	TRBJ2-3	CSVTGHRTSPGVDTQYF	TGCAGCGTTACGGGACATCGGACTAGTCCAGGAGTCGATACGCAGTATTTT
NA	TRBV9	TRBD2	TRBJ2-7	CASSATFGLAGASYEQYF	TGTGCCAGCAGCGCGACTTTTGGACTAGCGGGGGCCTCCTACGAGCAGTACTTC
NA	TRBV6-5	NA	TRBJ1-5	CASSYSILGQPQHF	TGTGCCAGCAGTTACTCGATACTCGGTCAGCCCCAGCATTTT
NA	TRBV4-1	TRBD1	TRBJ2-1	CASSQDMTGIHEQFF	TGCGCCAGCAGCCAAGATATGACAGGGATTCATGAGCAGTTCTTC
NA	TRBV18	NA	TRBJ2-7	CASSPAQARSYEQYF	TGTGCCAGCTCACCCGCGCAGGCACGTTCCTACGAGCAGTACTTC
NA	TRBV18	NA	TRBJ2-6	CASSPLDSYSGANVLTF	TGTGCCAGCTCACCACTAGACAGCTACTCTGGGGCCAACGTCCTGACTTTC
few	TRBV9	NA	TRBJ2-2	CASSVGGTTTGELFF	TGTGCCAGCAGCGTAGGGGGGACAACCACCGGGGAGCTGTTTTTT
NA	TRBV18	NA	TRBJ1-2	CASSQLPLGGNYGYTF	TGTGCCAGCTCGCAACTTCCTTTAGGAGGGAACTATGGCTACACCTTC
NA	TRBV7-2	NA	TRBJ1-1	CASSLFPRAFF	TGTGCCAGCAGCTTATTCCCCCGAGCTTTCTTT
NA	TRBV6-1	TRBD1	TRBJ2-7	CASIPRQGRNEQYF	TGTGCCAGCATACCGAGACAGGGCCGTAACGAGCAGTACTTC
few	TRBV7-2	TRBD2	TRBJ2-5	CASSSQGVAGDINQYF	TGTGCCAGCAGCTCCCAGGGGGTAGCGGGGGACATTAACCAGTACTTC
NA	TRBV5-1	NA	TRBJ2-7	CASSFEGSNEQYF	TGCGCCAGCAGCTTCGAGGGTTCCAACGAGCAGTACTTC
few	TRBV18	NA	TRBJ2-1	CASSPPVIKTGYNEQFF	TGTGCCAGCTCACCACCGGTGATAAAGACAGGTTACAATGAGCAGTTCTTC
many	TRBV7-9	NA	TRBJ2-1	CASSPVQGGLIYEQFF	TGTGCCAGCAGCCCCGTCCAGGGGGGACTCATCTATGAGCAGTTCTTC